These 18 T cell receptor beta chains share one sample of origin, sequenced in a study of graft-versus-host responses after intestinal transplantation. Data came from immunoSEQ multiplex PCR; TCRdb stores just in-frame clones and leaves some out. The sample lists fewer than 20,000 clones, roughly 80% seen once, with about 8% in the top ten. Graft specimens yielded both intraepithelial and lamina propria lymphocytes. Sequencing was performed on ileum tissue, taken roughly 460 days after intestinal transplant. The receptors here all came from a human patient who received an intestinal transplant, so some T cells may come from the graft donor.

The V and J genes are TRBV4-1 and TRBJ2-2; 7 nucleotides match TRBD1. The CDR3 totals 16 residues. V dropped 7 bases and J dropped 7; count of bases not matched to a gene: 15. Germline values: CDR1 MGHRA, CDR2 YSYEKL. CDR3 loop: CASTKDRIKGVGELFF. In DNA form, the CDR3 reads TGCGCCAGCACAAAGGACAGGATAAAGGGGGTCGGGGAGCTGTTTTTT.

The chain carries TRBV11-2 and TRBJ1-4, with D hard to call. V was shortened by 3 bases and J by 3 bases, with 8 bases between the two germline ends. The CDR3 is 14 residues long. Per the germline V gene, CDR1 is SGHAT and CDR2 is FQNNGV. CDR3 loop: CASSLVAANEKLFF. CDR3 DNA: TGTGCCAGCAGCTTGGTGGCAGCTAATGAAAAACTGTTTTTT.

As regards this clone: Other DNA sequences within the sample encode an identical CDR3. The chain is built from TRBV20-1 and TRBJ2-1; D gene ambiguous. This CDR3 has 11 amino acids. Trimming pared 2 bases from V and 4 bases from J, leaving 3 bases between. CDR1 is DFQATT, CDR2 SNEGSKA, per germline (reference sequence). CDR3 in amino acids: CSARQYNEQFF. For the CDR3, the DNA is TGCAGTGCTAGACAGTACAATGAGCAGTTCTTC.

This clone was seen a few times. The chain links TRBV12-5 to TRBJ2-3; TRBD2 aligns across 9 bases. The V gene end was trimmed by 9 bases and the J gene end by 2 bases; junction bases not matched to a gene: 15. This CDR3 has 17 amino acids. Germline V lookup: CDR1 LGHNT, CDR2 FRNRAP. In DNA form, the CDR3 reads TGTGCTAGCAGCGGGACTAGCTTATCCCCCCACACAGATACGCAGTATTTT. This codes for CASSGTSLSPHTDTQYF.

The V gene is TRBV11-1, the J gene TRBJ2-3, with 10 bases lining up with TRBD2. CDR3 size: 15 residues. Unmatched junction bases numbered 4, after V lost 5 bases and J lost 2 bases. Germline-derived CDR1 and CDR2 are SGHAT and FQDESV (reference sequence). The CDR3 coding sequence is TGTGCCAGCAGCACCGGGACTAGCGACACAGATACGCAGTATTTT. The encoded protein is CASSTGTSDTDTQYF.

Only a few counts were recorded for this clone. The chain is built from TRBV13 and TRBJ2-7; 7 nucleotides align to TRBD1. The germline gives CDR1 PRHDT, CDR2 FYEKMQ (reference sequence). After removal of 3 bases from V and 3 bases from J, the junction contained 5 bases not matched to a gene. CDR3 size: 14 residues. This CDR3 is CASSFRDRHYEQYF. The CDR3 coding sequence is TGTGCCAGCAGCTTCCGGGACAGACACTACGAGCAGTACTTC.

V is TRBV6-6 and J is TRBJ1-6; D call uncertain. Germline V gives CDR1 MNHNY, CDR2 SVGAGI (reference sequence). This CDR3 contains 13 residues. As DNA, the CDR3 is TGTGGCGTCCGGGCCTACGGGAATTCACCCCTCCACTTT. Amino acids: CGVRAYGNSPLHF.

The chain employs TRBV18 and TRBJ2-7; D unresolved. CDR3 length: 14 amino acids. Germline V gene data show CDR1 as KGHSH and CDR2 as LQKENI. Trimming stripped 1 base from V and 2 bases from J, with 9 bases between. The CDR3 DNA reads TGTGCCAGCTCACCACGGGTGGATACCTACGAGCAGTACTTC. Residues: CASSPRVDTYEQYF.

The count of this clone is one. The chain uses TRBV12-5 and TRBJ2-3, with 7 bases matching TRBD1. With V trimmed by 4 bases and J by 3 bases, 10 bases remained unmatched. Germline V gene data show CDR1 as LGHNT and CDR2 as FRNRAP. The CDR3 runs 16 residues. The CDR3 nucleotides are TGTGCTAGTGGTTCCGGGTCCAGGGGGATTACAGATACGCAGTATTTT. This codes for CASGSGSRGITDTQYF.

The genes are TRBV6-1 and TRBJ2-7; D tentatively fits TRBD1 or TRBD2 (5 bases each). The CDR3 sequence is 13 residues long. With 3 bases removed from V and 5 bases from J, the gap between germline ends came to 11 bases. Germline V gene data show CDR1 as MNHNS and CDR2 as SASEGT. The CDR3 protein is CASSDGTHDEQYF. In DNA form, the CDR3 reads TGTGCCAGCAGTGATGGGACGCATGACGAGCAGTACTTC.

This chain joins TRBV5-6 and TRBJ2-7; D is unclear. In germline, CDR1 is SGHDT, CDR2 YYEEEE. This CDR3 spans 16 amino acids. Trimming stripped 0 bases from V and 2 bases from J, with 15 bases between. CDR3 nucleotide sequence: TGTGCCAGCAGCTTGGGCTTGTGGAGCTTGGCCTACGAGCAGTACTTC. It codes for CASSLGLWSLAYEQYF.

This chain joins TRBV6-5 and TRBJ1-2; D gene unclear. This CDR3 spans 13 amino acids. CDR1 MNHEY and CDR2 SVGAGI come from the germline V gene. V was clipped by 4 bases and J by 5 bases, with 11 bases between them. The CDR3 DNA sequence: TGTGCCAGCAGTTTCGGCAGACTTTATGGCTACACCTTC. Its protein product is CASSFGRLYGYTF.

This clone was seen only a few times. CDR3 in amino acids: CASSQDQDRAQHF. CDR3 DNA: TGTGCCAGCAGCCAAGACCAGGACAGGGCCCAGCATTTT. This chain connects TRBV4-2 to TRBJ1-5; TRBD1 agrees at 8 bases. The germline gives CDR1 LGHNA, CDR2 YNFKEQ. The V segment lost 0 bases and the J segment 11 bases; nucleotides outside the gene matches: 3. This CDR3 region has 13 residues.

V gene TRBV18 combines with J gene TRBJ2-1, with D possibly TRBD1 on 6 matching bases. Germline CDR1 KGHSH, CDR2 LQKENI. The CDR3 sequence is 17 residues long. The V end was cut by 4 bases, the J end by 4 bases, with 20 bases between. For the CDR3, the DNA is TGTGCCAGCTCACGTCCCGGGACAAAAGCCCCTTACAATGAGCAGTTCTTC. Residues: CASSRPGTKAPYNEQFF.

This clone came up once. The chain is built from TRBV9 and TRBJ2-3, with 8 bases lining up with TRBD2. CDR1 is SGDLS and CDR2 is YYNGEE in the germline V gene. The CDR3 has 16 amino acids. V lost 4 bases to trimming and J lost 1 base; unmatched junction nucleotides: 8. CDR3 amino acids: CASSSRGAGGTDTQYF. For the CDR3, the DNA is TGTGCCAGCAGCTCCCGGGGAGCGGGGGGCACAGATACGCAGTATTTT.

The chain combines TRBV7-2 with TRBJ2-1; TRBD1 or TRBD2 may be the D gene (5 bases each). The CDR3 contains 18 residues. V was pared by 0 bases and J by 2 bases, with 17 bases between. Germline CDR1 SGHTA, CDR2 FQGNSA. The CDR3 sequence: CASSLAGAGTAPYNEQFF. Here the CDR3 DNA reads TGTGCCAGCAGCTTAGCTGGGGCTGGGACCGCCCCCTACAATGAGCAGTTCTTC.

The genes are TRBV15 and TRBJ1-4; the match to TRBD1 covers 9 bases. V lost 6 bases, J lost 7 bases, and 6 bases stayed unmatched. This CDR3 has 14 residues. Germline loops: CDR1 LNHNV, CDR2 YYDKDF (reference sequence). CDR3: CATRQGATGEKLFF. In nucleotides, the CDR3 is TGTGCCACCAGACAGGGGGCGACGGGTGAAAAACTGTTTTTT. Complete variable domain (other parts from reference TRBV15 and TRBJ1-4): DAMVIQNPRYQVTQFGKPVTLSCSQTLNHNVMYWYQQKSSQAPKLLFHYYDKDFNNEADTPDNFQSRRPNTSFCFLDIRSPGLGDTAMYLCATRQGATGEKLFFGSGTQLSVL.

The chain employs TRBV15 and TRBJ2-5; a possible D gene is TRBD1 (6 bases). The length of the CDR3 is 13 residues. Germline V gene data show CDR1 as LNHNV and CDR2 as YYDKDF (reference sequence). The CDR3 sequence: CGHDRQTQETQYF. The CDR3 nucleotides are TGTGGCCACGACAGGCAAACACAAGAGACCCAGTACTTC.